This TCR beta chain was captured by sequencing in a study of Graves' ophthalmopathy and Graves' hyperthyroidism (dated 2018 in TCRdb). General notes on the study: Peripheral blood samples were taken at the time of initial diagnosis, before any treatment was given. A discovery set of 95 to 100 patients (more than 40 ophthalmopathy, approximately 58 stable hyperthyroidism) was enrolled to explore V-J signatures distinguishing ophthalmopathy from hyperthyroidism. In roughly 6 hyperthyroidism patients, T-cell repertoires of thyroid tissue and blood were compared. Following sampling, methimazole starting at 30 mg daily was administered to hyperthyroidism patients, and high-dose intravenous methylprednisolone was administered to ophthalmopathy patients. The study used signatures of the TCR beta repertoire to tell Graves' ophthalmopathy apart from Graves' hyperthyroidism and to predict which patients would progress to ophthalmopathy. An independent validation cohort comprised some 19 hyperthyroidism patients and 15 to 17 patients who later progressed from hyperthyroidism to ophthalmopathy. The approximately 100 discovery patients were divided at random into training and test sets in a 7:3 ratio. In total, some 130 blood samples were TCR-sequenced: 40 to 45 ophthalmopathy, under 85 hyperthyroidism and some 17 hyperthyroidism-to-ophthalmopathy patients.

Stable hyperthyroidism was defined as no progression to ophthalmopathy within 18 months of follow-up. The hyperthyroidism patients were 18 to 65 years old and newly diagnosed, with a disease duration of less than 2 months. Patients with other autoimmune diseases, uncontrolled infections, pregnancy or lactation were excluded. Clinical symptoms, serum thyroxine, TRAb, thyroid ultrasound and orbital computed tomography formed the basis of the diagnosis. Ficoll-Paque density gradient centrifugation was used to isolate PBMCs from 8 to 10 ml of fresh peripheral blood. Total RNA was extracted using Trizol reagent, and RNA quality was checked on an Agilent 2100 Bioanalyzer. For repertoire sequencing, the TCR beta CDR3 regions were amplified from RNA transcripts. A first-round RT-PCR used HTBI primers with the Qiagen OneStep RT-PCR kit, followed by a second-round multiplex PCR, size selection and purification. Libraries were sequenced paired-end with 100 bp reads on an Illumina HiSeq2000. In the authors' own workflow: SOAPnuke was used to process the reads, throwing out any read that had adapters, had uncalled bases, had a mean Phred below 15, or lacked an exact constant-primer or identifier match. COPE v1.2.5 was used to merge the high-quality paired reads. Each unique nucleotide sequence was defined as a clonotype, and clonotypes were aligned to IMGT TRB V, D and J references with MiTCR v1.1. Only V-J combinations with frequency above 0.0001 were analysed, covering approximately 99% of repertoires. A TCR clonal expansion and chaos score per V-J combination was defined as the ratio of F50 clonal expansion to chaos observed in the TCRdist matrix. Welch's t-statistics and random forest were used to reduce the features to approximately 13 V-J combinations, which were then used as input to a naive Bayes classifier. Thyroid-blood repertoire similarity was quantified with the Morisita-Horn index. The public reads were reprocessed in TCRdb via fastp at Q25 and MiXCR, keeping in-frame beta chains. Each record represents a unique CDR3 protein, reported with the most common genes and DNA among its rows. In this record, the V and J calls reflect TCRdb's handling and not the investigators' own analysis. The sample contains 350,000 to 450,000 distinct CDR3 sequences, roughly 21% of them found a single time. The ten largest clonotypes hold more than 2.5% of the sample.

At least ten counts were recorded for this clonotype. Its antigen remains unidentified. Per-base quality was not reported, and no clone a single base away is much larger than it. Study-wide conclusions, independent of this receptor: Most expanded thyroid clonotypes with a frequency above 0.001 also appeared in blood, which suggests that blood repertoires may reflect the immune response in the thyroid. Sample size was not statistically predetermined, and group allocation was not concealed from the investigators. In validation, the model predicted ophthalmopathy progression with about 70% sensitivity and approximately 72% specificity; more than ten predicted patients were CT-confirmed with GO in a median of about 6.2 months. Ophthalmopathy was separated from stable hyperthyroidism by the 13-signature model with roughly 88% sensitivity and roughly 83% specificity in cross-validation and with 80%/75% in the test set.

The TCR comes from a woman aged 18 to 35 with stable Graves' hyperthyroidism. Donor details come from another sample of the same person, matched by shared clones. Input material: peripheral blood.

The DNA sequence follows: TGTGCCAGCAGCTTGGACATTAACTATGGCTACACCTTC. It translates to CASSLDINYGYTF. The V and J segments used are TRBV12-3 or TRBV12-4 and TRBJ1-2; TRBD1 is a possible D gene, resting on 5 matching bases. Reading from cysteine to phenylalanine, the CDR3 counts 13 amino acids. Kept here is only the CDR3 DNA, which spans 39 bases and is read in frame from base 1. The germline ends are 9 bases apart after V is trimmed by 6 bases and J by 1 base.